This is a list of T cell receptor beta chains from one sample in a study of graft-versus-host responses after intestinal transplantation. Sequencing was performed with immunoSEQ multiplex PCR; in TCRdb, only in-frame clones are kept and a portion is missing. The table records just over 20,000 clones, about 91% of them present only once. The sample was PBMCs, taken about 63 days after intestinal transplantation. The receptors here all came from a human patient who received an intestinal transplant, so some T cells may come from the graft donor. The CDR3 runs from the conserved cysteine through the conserved F or W. The D gene is left open where the match is weak. A clone size is listed for some rows: how often the clone was seen (once, few, many), or a class if it is expanded.

>TRBJ1-1|.|.|TRBV21-1
CASRCGTEAFF
TGTGCCAGCAGATGCGGCACTGAAGCTTTCTTT
>TRBJ1-3|.|few|TRBV5-6
CASSYPPGAGNTIYF
TGTGCCAGCAGCTACCCCCCAGGGGCTGGAAACACCATATATTTT
>TRBJ1-3|.|few|TRBV7-9
CASSGTSGQRAGNTIYF
TGTGCCAGCAGCGGAACCTCAGGGCAACGCGCTGGAAACACCATATATTTT
>TRBJ2-7|TRBD1|.|TRBV5-5
CASSFRFRDRRYEQYF
TGTGCCAGCAGCTTTCGCTTCAGGGACAGGAGATACGAGCAGTACTTC
>TRBJ1-2|.|once|TRBV4-3
CASSQVNRVGYTF
TGCGCCAGCAGCCAAGTTAACAGGGTTGGCTACACCTTC
>TRBJ2-5|.|.|TRBV9
CASSVTTSQETQYF
TGTGCCAGCAGCGTAACGACTAGCCAAGAGACCCAGTACTTC
>TRBJ2-7|.|.|TRBV6-5
CASSYDGTRFYEQYF
TGTGCCAGCAGTTACGATGGGACACGTTTTTACGAGCAGTACTTC
>TRBJ2-7|.|.|TRBV4-1
CASSQSLSLTSEQYF
TGCGCCAGCAGCCAATCTCTTAGCCTTACGAGCGAGCAGTACTTC
>TRBJ1-1|.|.|TRBV5-8
CASSQGVGTEAFF
TGTGCCAGCAGCCAGGGTGTCGGAACTGAAGCTTTCTTT
>TRBJ1-3|TRBD1|few|TRBV4-3
CASSQVRTGGGNTIYF
TGCGCCAGCAGCCAAGTGAGGACAGGGGGAGGAAACACCATATATTTT
>TRBJ2-7|.|.|TRBV5-4
CASSEDGYEQYF
TGTGCCAGCAGCGAGGACGGCTACGAGCAGTACTTC
>TRBJ2-7|.|.|TRBV19
CASSIGTVHPYEQYF
TGTGCCAGTAGTATAGGGACAGTTCATCCCTACGAGCAGTACTTC
>TRBJ1-2|.|once|TRBV7-9
CASSPTYGTGRRSYTF
TGTGCCAGCAGCCCTACCTATGGCACAGGGCGACGTAGCTACACCTTC
>TRBJ2-3|.|medium-sized|TRBV18
CASSPPFTSTDTQYF
TGTGCCAGCTCACCACCGTTTACTTCCACAGATACGCAGTATTTT
>TRBJ2-1|TRBD2|.|TRBV10-3
CAIKQRGGYNEQFF
TGTGCCATCAAGCAGCGGGGGGGTTACAATGAGCAGTTCTTC
>TRBJ1-6|TRBD1|.|TRBV9
CASSALQGINSPLHF
TGTGCCAGCAGCGCACTACAGGGGATTAATTCACCCCTCCACTTT
>TRBJ1-2|.|.|TRBV7-9
CASSLIQFYGYTF
TGTGCCAGCAGCTTAATACAGTTCTATGGCTACACCTTC
>TRBJ2-3|.|.|TRBV10-2
CASSATTDTQYF
TGCGCCAGCAGTGCCACCACAGATACGCAGTATTTT
>TRBJ2-7|TRBD1|.|TRBV5-5
CASSLGQGADEQYF
TGTGCCAGCAGCTTGGGACAGGGGGCTGACGAGCAGTACTTC
>TRBJ2-7|.|.|TRBV21-1
CASSPFRRRQGPYEQYF
TGTGCCAGCAGCCCTTTTCGGAGAAGACAGGGGCCCTACGAGCAGTACTTC
>TRBJ1-5|TRBD1|few|TRBV6-1
CASSVRQGVSQPQHF
TGTGCCAGCAGTGTGAGACAGGGGGTCAGTCAGCCCCAGCATTTT
>TRBJ2-7|.|once|TRBV7-2
CASSRSGKPSSYEQYF
TGTGCCAGCAGCCGATCGGGCAAACCAAGCTCCTACGAGCAGTACTTC
>TRBJ1-2|.|.|TRBV9
CASSVADSNYGYTF
TGTGCCAGCAGCGTAGCAGACAGTAACTATGGCTACACCTTC
>TRBJ2-7|.|.|TRBV5-6
CASSFLAGQYEQYF
TGTGCCAGCAGCTTCTTGGCAGGACAATACGAGCAGTACTTC
>TRBJ2-3|TRBD2|.|TRBV15
CATSRHAGGGTDTQYF
TGTGCCACCAGCAGACACGCGGGGGGAGGAACAGATACGCAGTATTTT
>TRBJ1-1|.|.|TRBV7-9
CASSKGTEAFF
TGTGCCAGCAGCAAGGGCACTGAAGCTTTCTTT
>TRBJ1-2|TRBD1|.|TRBV10-3
CATTDRDYGYTF
TGTGCCACCACGGACAGGGATTATGGCTACACCTTC
>TRBJ1-2|TRBD1|.|TRBV16
CASSRHTGGRFSNYGYTF
TGTGCCAGCAGCCGCCATACAGGGGGCAGATTTTCCAACTATGGCTACACCTTC
>TRBJ2-6|.|.|TRBV7-2
CASSLVTFPGANVLTF
TGTGCCAGCAGCTTAGTAACCTTTCCTGGGGCCAACGTCCTGACTTTC
>TRBJ1-3|.|.|TRBV5-1
CASSSGTTGNTIYF
TGCGCCAGCAGCTCCGGGACAACTGGAAACACCATATATTTT
>TRBJ2-7|.|.|TRBV6-1
CASSVSSYEQYF
TGTGCCAGCAGTGTTAGCTCCTACGAGCAGTACTTC
>TRBJ1-6|.|.|TRBV18
CASPPEGSTYNSPLHF
TGTGCCAGCCCGCCGGAGGGCAGCACCTATAATTCACCCCTCCACTTT
>TRBJ2-3|TRBD2|.|TRBV7-9
CASSFSGGEPTDTQYF
TGTGCCAGCAGCTTTAGCGGGGGGGAACCGACAGATACGCAGTATTTT
>TRBJ2-1|TRBD1|.|TRBV14
CASSPRGLPGQIIKYSNYNEQFF
TGTGCCAGCAGCCCCCGAGGGCTACCGGGACAGATTATAAAATATTCGAACTACAATGAGCAGTTCTTC
>TRBJ1-1|.|.|TRBV6-5
CASRPPGQRNTEAFF
TGTGCCAGCAGGCCCCCGGGACAAAGGAACACTGAAGCTTTCTTT
>TRBJ2-7|TRBD1|once|TRBV6-5
CASSYGDRAYEQYF
TGTGCCAGCAGTTACGGGGACAGAGCCTACGAGCAGTACTTC
>TRBJ2-4|.|once|TRBV4-2
CASSQGGTKNIQYF
TGTGCCAGCAGCCAAGGAGGAACCAAAAACATTCAGTACTTC
>TRBJ1-1|TRBD1|.|TRBV7-2
CASSPRTGGNTEAFF
TGTGCCAGCAGCCCACGGACAGGGGGGAACACTGAAGCTTTCTTT
>TRBJ1-1|TRBD1|.|TRBV27
CASSFSGQGAAEAFF
TGTGCCAGCAGTTTCTCTGGACAGGGGGCGGCTGAAGCTTTCTTT
>TRBJ1-6|.|.|TRBV30
CAWSEQLEVSPLHF
TGTGCCTGGAGCGAGCAGTTAGAGGTTTCACCCCTCCACTTT
>TRBJ1-5|.|.|TRBV7-2
CASSLGGAGQPQHF
TGTGCCAGCAGCTTAGGGGGCGCGGGTCAGCCCCAGCATTTT
>TRBJ2-1|.|.|TRBV7-2
CASSLAAYNEQFF
TGTGCCAGCAGCTTAGCAGCCTACAATGAGCAGTTCTTC
>TRBJ2-1|TRBD2|.|TRBV27
CASSPGTSGGSPYNEQFF
TGTGCCAGCAGCCCCGGGACTAGCGGGGGGTCTCCCTACAATGAGCAGTTCTTC
>TRBJ2-7|TRBD2|.|TRBV11-2
CASSASGGYEQYF
TGTGCCAGCAGCGCGTCGGGGGGCTACGAGCAGTACTTC
>TRBJ1-5|.|.|TRBV7-9
CASGEGGTNQPQHF
TGTGCCAGCGGCGAAGGGGGGACCAATCAGCCCCAGCATTTT
>TRBJ2-2|.|once|TRBV6-1
CATLYGDEIGELFF
TGTGCCACCCTCTACGGGGATGAGATCGGGGAGCTGTTTTTT
>TRBJ1-5|TRBD1|once|TRBV4-3
CASSQDRGGGQPQHF
TGCGCCAGCAGCCAAGATAGAGGGGGCGGTCAGCCCCAGCATTTT
>TRBJ1-3|TRBD1|.|TRBV5-1
CASSSGTGAEFGNTIYF
TGCGCCAGCAGCTCGGGGACAGGGGCGGAATTTGGAAACACCATATATTTT
>TRBJ2-2|.|.|TRBV7-2
CASSPGPYTGELFF
TGTGCCAGCAGCCCCGGGCCCTACACCGGGGAGCTGTTTTTT
>TRBJ2-7|TRBD2|.|TRBV2
CASSEARSGGFYEQYF
TGTGCCAGCAGTGAAGCCCGCAGCGGGGGGTTCTACGAGCAGTACTTC
>TRBJ2-5|TRBD1|.|TRBV19
CASSIYGQAIQETQYF
TGTGCCAGTAGTATCTACGGACAGGCGATTCAAGAGACCCAGTACTTC
>TRBJ2-2|TRBD2|.|TRBV4-3
CASSPGTSAGELFF
TGCGCCAGCAGCCCTGGGACTAGCGCTGGGGAGCTGTTTTTT
>TRBJ1-6|.|.|TRBV2
CASSEGPPGNSPLHF
TGTGCCAGCAGTGAAGGACCCCCTGGTAATTCACCCCTCCACTTT
>TRBJ1-4|.|.|TRBV7-2
CASSPHRGEKLFF
TGTGCCAGCAGCCCCCATCGAGGTGAAAAACTGTTTTTT